This T cell receptor beta chain was observed in a study of blood T cell repertoires in COVID-19. Overall study context: COVID-19 samples from acute and convalescent phases originated in the United States, Italy and Spain. Sample material is recorded as cDNA or gDNA derived from T cells, B-cell-depleted T cells, or PBMCs.

Germline V CDR1 and CDR2: WSHSY, SAAADI. CDR3 length: 12 amino acids. V lost 7 bases and J lost 8; bases outside the gene matches: 1. In the original analysis: For nucleated cells, counts were estimated from reference gene primer amplification. Profiled with immunoSEQ multiplex PCR; TCRdb holds only in-frame clones, not every one. D and trimming come from the DNA, and the V and J calls and clone size come from that table. The table lists 150,000 to 200,000 clones, about 85% of them singletons, with approximately 9.8% in the top ten. This clone appeared once. V is TRBV10-2 and J is TRBJ2-2; 10 positions match TRBD2. Specimen: peripheral blood. The sequence derives from a woman at least 80 years old with acute or convalescent COVID-19. For the CDR3, the DNA is TGCGCCAGCAAACTAGCGGGGGGGGAGCTGTTTTTT. This sequence encodes CASKLAGGELFF.